One sample yielded the 13 T cell receptor beta chains listed below, sequenced in a study of blood T cell repertoires in COVID-19. The table came from immunoSEQ multiplex PCR; TCRdb's copy has only in-frame clones and leaves some out. The sample includes 150,000 to 200,000 clones, 85% to 90% seen only once; the top ten take 6% to 7.5%. The sample taken for sequencing was peripheral blood. The receptors stem from a woman older than 75 in a cohort sampled during active or convalescent COVID-19.

This chain's CDR3 is CASSVGPFKETQYF. The CDR3 DNA is TGTGCCAGCAGTGTGGGCCCTTTTAAAGAGACCCAGTACTTC. The chain joins TRBV2 to TRBJ2-5, with D hard to call. Germline CDR1 and CDR2: SNHLY and FYNNEI. The CDR3 runs to 14 residues. Trimming left V 4 bases short and J 3 bases short, with 12 bases between.

The rearrangement uses TRBV5-4 and TRBJ1-2, with D possibly TRBD1 on 5 matching bases. V was pared by 2 bases and J by 7 bases, with 12 bases between. Germline assignment: CDR1 SGHNT and CDR2 YYREEE (reference sequence). The CDR3 contains 13 residues. Here the CDR3 reads CASSLAGLGGYTF. The DNA of the CDR3 is TGTGCCAGCAGCTTAGCAGGGCTCGGTGGCTACACCTTC.

The CDR3 DNA reads TGTGCCAGCAGTGCTCTAGCGACCAACAATGAGCAGTTCTTC. Translation: CASSALATNNEQFF. The rearrangement uses TRBV2 and TRBJ2-1; D is perhaps TRBD2 (6 bases). Germline V gene lookup returns CDR1 SNHLY and CDR2 FYNNEI. V lost 4 bases, J lost 5 bases, and 12 bases lay in between. This CDR3 contains 14 residues.

This chain uses TRBV2 with TRBJ2-1, with 8 positions matching TRBD1. V lost 0 bases to trimming and J lost 8 bases; unmatched junction nucleotides: 6. This CDR3 region has 15 residues. Germline-derived CDR1 and CDR2 are SNHLY and FYNNEI. CDR3 protein: CASSEAGQGLDEQFF. CDR3 nucleotide sequence: TGTGCCAGCAGTGAAGCAGGACAGGGTTTAGATGAGCAGTTCTTC.

The chain employs TRBV6-5 and TRBJ2-3; tentative D call: TRBD2 (5 bases). The germline V and J ends were trimmed by 7 bases and 2 bases, with 10 bases remaining between them. Germline V lookup: CDR1 MNHEY, CDR2 SVGAGI. CDR3 length: 13 residues. The CDR3 bases are TGTGCCAGCAAAGACGGGAACACAGATACGCAGTATTTT. Translated, it gives CASKDGNTDTQYF.

The rearrangement links TRBV19 to TRBJ1-1, with unresolved D. V shed 3 bases and J shed 1 base, with 6 bases lying between them. Per germline, CDR1 LNHDA and CDR2 SQIVND (reference sequence). The CDR3 spans 13 residues. CDR3 coding DNA: TGTGCCAGTAGTATGGCACCGAACACTGAAGCTTTCTTT. This translates into CASSMAPNTEAFF. Drawing the rest from reference TRBV19 and TRBJ1-1, the complete variable domain is DGGITQSPKYLFRKEGQNVTLSCEQNLNHDAMYWYRQDPGQGLRLIYYSQIVNDFQKGDIAEGYSVSREKKESFPLTVTSAQKNPTAFYLCASSMAPNTEAFFGQGTRLTVV.

CDR3 sequence reads: CASSEPQEETQYF. The CDR3 nucleotides are TGTGCCAGCAGCGAGCCCCAAGAAGAGACCCAGTACTTC. V gene TRBV9 combines with J gene TRBJ2-5, with D hard to call. Trimming removed 3 bases from V and 3 bases from J, with 9 bases in between. The CDR3 contains 13 residues. Germline V gives CDR1 SGDLS, CDR2 YYNGEE.

The V and J genes are TRBV19 and TRBJ2-2, with D perhaps matching TRBD1 (5 bases). V was pared by 3 bases and J by 8 bases, with 13 bases between. The CDR3 is 14 residues long. In germline, CDR1 is LNHDA, CDR2 SQIVND (reference sequence). The CDR3 DNA sequence: TGTGCCAGTAGTATTACCAGGGCAGGTGGGGAGCTGTTTTTT. Amino acid sequence: CASSITRAGGELFF.

DNA for the CDR3: TGTGCCAGCAGCCTGGACAGGGGTTCCTTAGGCTACACCTTC. This sequence encodes CASSLDRGSLGYTF. The chain is built from TRBV3-1 (or the pseudogene TRBV3-2) and TRBJ1-2; TRBD1 agrees at 9 bases. Germline assignment: CDR1 LGHDT and CDR2 YNNKEL (reference sequence). The CDR3 runs 14 residues. The V and J ends lost 4 bases and 8 bases, in that order; junction bases with no gene match: 8.

The chain carries TRBV3-1 (or the pseudogene TRBV3-2) and TRBJ2-1; TRBD2 agrees at 13 bases. This CDR3 spans 15 amino acids. Germline V gives CDR1 LGHDT, CDR2 YNNKEL (reference sequence). V dropped 4 bases and J dropped 7; count of bases not matched to a gene: 4. In DNA form, the CDR3 reads TGTGCCAGCAGCCTAGGACTAGCGGGAGTTAATGAGCAGTTCTTC. Translation gives CASSLGLAGVNEQFF.

V gene TRBV4-1 combines with J gene TRBJ2-5; 8 positions match TRBD2. The junction had 10 bases not matched to a gene; V was cut back by 0 bases and J by 1 base. The germline gives CDR1 MGHRA, CDR2 YSYEKL. The CDR3 runs 18 residues. The CDR3 DNA sequence: TGCGCCAGCAGCCAAGAGGGGGCGGTAGCGGGATCCCAAGAGACCCAGTACTTC. Amino acids: CASSQEGAVAGSQETQYF.

Note on this clone: The same CDR3 is also encoded by other DNA sequences in this sample. The chain joins TRBV10-1 to TRBJ2-3; D not certain. The CDR3 covers 15 residues. From germline, CDR1 is WNHNN and CDR2 SYGVQD (reference sequence). The germline V and J ends were trimmed by 6 bases and 0 bases, with 13 bases remaining between them. This chain's CDR3 is CASSESGGSTDTQYF. The CDR3 DNA reads as TGCGCCAGCAGCGAGAGTGGCGGAAGCACAGATACGCAGTATTTT.

The J gene is TRBJ1-5, the V gene TRBV2; possible D gene TRBD1, 6 bases. Trimming stripped 7 bases from V and 9 bases from J, with 16 bases between. The CDR3 spans 13 residues. Per the germline V gene, CDR1 is SNHLY and CDR2 is FYNNEI. The CDR3 sequence: CASTSLGGRPQHF. CDR3 sequence (DNA): TGTGCCAGCACCTCCCTGGGGGGGCGGCCCCAGCATTTT. The full variable domain, completed using reference TRBV2 and TRBJ1-5, is EPEVTQTPSHQVTQMGQEVILRCVPISNHLYFYWYRQILGQKVEFLVSFYNNEISEKSEIFDDQFSVERPDGSNFTLKIRSTKLEDSAMYFCASTSLGGRPQHFGDGTRLSIL.